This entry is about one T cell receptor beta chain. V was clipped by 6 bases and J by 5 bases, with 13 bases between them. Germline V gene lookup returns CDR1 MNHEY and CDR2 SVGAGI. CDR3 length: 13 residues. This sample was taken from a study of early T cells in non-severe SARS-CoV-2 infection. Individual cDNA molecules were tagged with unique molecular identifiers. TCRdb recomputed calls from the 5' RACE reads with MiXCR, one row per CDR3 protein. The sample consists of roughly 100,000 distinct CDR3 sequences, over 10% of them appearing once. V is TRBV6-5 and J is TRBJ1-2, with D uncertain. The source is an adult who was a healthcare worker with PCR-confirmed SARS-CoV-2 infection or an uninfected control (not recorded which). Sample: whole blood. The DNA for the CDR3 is TGTGCCAGCAGCCTAGCCGGTGTATATGGCTACACCTTC. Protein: CASSLAGVYGYTF.